Below are 18 T cell receptor beta chains sequenced from a single sample in a study of blood T cells in healthy people across ages. The second PCR ran about 6 to 12 cycles with a sample-barcoded 5' primer and J-beta primers. TCRdb processed the 5' RACE reads anew with MiXCR; each CDR3 protein has one entry. The table records 850,000 to 950,000 distinct CDR3 sequences, 25% to 35% of them present only once. Sample: blood. These receptor sequences come from a woman of 80 years or more in good health.

This clonotype was counted between two and nine times. The chain couples TRBV9 to TRBJ1-6, with D maybe TRBD1 (6 bases). CDR1 and CDR2 from the germline V gene are SGDLS and YYNGEE. The CDR3 sequence is 16 residues long. V lost 0 bases to trimming and J lost 6 bases, with 13 bases between them. CDR3 loop: CASSVDPTGSNSPLHF. Written as DNA, the CDR3 is TGTGCCAGCAGCGTAGACCCAACAGGGTCTAATTCACCCCTCCACTTT.

The chain has TRBV5-1 and TRBJ2-6; D remains ambiguous. Germline lookup yields CDR1 SGHRS and CDR2 YFSETQ. V was pared by 0 bases and J by 0 bases, with 7 bases between. The CDR3 is 16 amino acids. DNA of the CDR3: TGCGCCAGCAGCTTGGATCCCGGCTCTGGGGCCAACGTCCTGACTTTC. Translating it yields CASSLDPGSGANVLTF.

The V gene is TRBV7-9, the J gene TRBJ1-1; D remains unclear. Germline lookup yields CDR1 SEHNR and CDR2 FQNEAQ (reference sequence). The CDR3 contains 14 residues. Trimming pared 3 bases from V and 1 base from J, leaving 9 bases between. The CDR3 loop reads CASSFDTSNTEAFF. The CDR3 DNA reads TGTGCCAGCAGCTTTGACACCTCGAACACTGAAGCTTTCTTT.

A remark on this clonotype: A much bigger clone sits one base away, suggesting this may be a read error. The chain recombines TRBV5-1 with TRBJ1-2, with no clear D. The germline gives CDR1 SGHRS, CDR2 YFSETQ. The CDR3 runs 14 residues. V dropped 1 base and J dropped 6 bases, with 13 bases sitting between them. Written as DNA, the CDR3 is TGCGCCAGCAGCTTGCCCACCCCTAGGGATGGCTACACCTTC. Encoded protein: CASSLPTPRDGYTF.

This chain joins TRBV4-1 and TRBJ2-2; 8 positions match TRBD2. V shed 0 bases, J shed 1 base, and the junction held 4 bases outside the gene matches. CDR1 is MGHRA, CDR2 YSYEKL, per germline. The CDR3 is 17 residues long. The CDR3 coding sequence is TGCGCCAGCAGCCAAGATTCCAGCGGGAGGAACACCGGGGAGCTGTTTTTT. Its translation: CASSQDSSGRNTGELFF.

CDR3 region: CASRVSYRGEGYTF. CDR3 sequence (DNA): TGTGCCAGCAGGGTATCTTACAGGGGAGAGGGCTACACCTTC. The V call is TRBV2, the J call TRBJ1-2; the match to TRBD1 covers 7 bases. The CDR3 has 14 residues. The V and J ends lost 6 bases and 8 bases, in that order; junction bases with no gene match: 12. CDR1 and CDR2 from the germline V gene are SNHLY and FYNNEI.

The rearrangement links TRBV7-6 to TRBJ2-2; TRBD1 is a possible D gene (5 bases). The CDR3 covers 16 residues. Trimming removed 7 bases at V and 4 bases at J, with 19 bases between. Germline assignment: CDR1 SGHVS and CDR2 FNYEAQ. In nucleotides, the CDR3 is TGTGCCAGCATCGAGTGGCAGGGTCGTATCACCGGGGAGCTGTTTTTT. It yields the protein CASIEWQGRITGELFF.

In its sample, this clonotype was seen many times. The gene calls are TRBV20-1 and TRBJ2-7; 9 nucleotides agree with TRBD2. Germline CDR1 reads DFQATT; CDR2 reads SNEGSKA (reference sequence). V lost 0 bases, J lost 3 bases, and 6 bases stayed unmatched. The CDR3 length is 15 residues. The CDR3 spells CSARDPLAGNYEQYF. The CDR3 nucleotides are TGCAGTGCTAGAGATCCTCTAGCGGGGAACTACGAGCAGTACTTC.

Of note for this clonotype: A much larger clonotype is one base distant, so this may be a read error. This chain joins TRBV5-5 and TRBJ1-2, with 7 bases that match TRBD1. Germline V gene data show CDR1 as SGHKS and CDR2 as YYEKEE (reference sequence). The CDR3 extends over 15 amino acids. The CDR3 sequence is CASKWDSASNYGYIF. The CDR3 DNA reads as TGTGCCAGCAAATGGGACAGCGCTTCTAACTATGGCTACATCTTC.

The J gene is TRBJ2-1, the V gene TRBV20-1; 8 bases map to TRBD2. The CDR3 consists of 16 residues. After removal of 0 bases from V and 3 bases from J, the junction contained 7 bases not matched to a gene. The germline gives CDR1 DFQATT, CDR2 SNEGSKA (reference sequence). The CDR3 bases are TGCAGTGCTAGAGATCCCAGCGGGGGCCACTACAATGAGCAGTTCTTC. Translation gives CSARDPSGGHYNEQFF.

This clonotype was recorded at least ten times. This sequence joins TRBV3-1 and TRBJ2-1, with unresolved D. The V gene lost 2 bases and the J gene lost 10 bases, with 9 bases spanning the gap. The CDR3 spans 12 residues. CDR1 and CDR2 (germline): LGHDT, YNNKEL (reference sequence). This CDR3 is CASSQNSGEQFF. The DNA for the CDR3 is TGTGCCAGCAGCCAAAATTCTGGGGAGCAGTTCTTC.

This rearrangement joins TRBV7-2 to TRBJ2-5; no firm D call. Germline V gene data show CDR1 as SGHTA and CDR2 as FQGNSA. Trimming pared 4 bases from V and 9 bases from J, leaving 12 bases between. CDR3 length equals 12 residues. The CDR3, as DNA: TGTGCCAGCAGCTCACCTCCCTTACCCCAGTACTTC. This gives the protein CASSSPPLPQYF.

This clonotype has a count of ten or more. In DNA, the CDR3 is TGCAGCGTTGAAGTTAAGGGGACAGGGGCCGGGATAGGCTACACCTTC. Encoded protein: CSVEVKGTGAGIGYTF. The V gene is TRBV29-1, the J gene TRBJ1-2; 10 nucleotides align to TRBD1. Looked up from germline, CDR1 is SQVTM and CDR2 is ANQGSEA. With 1 base clipped from V and 8 bases from J, the junction kept 13 bases outside the gene matches. The CDR3 is 16 amino acids.

V usage is TRBV7-2 and J usage is TRBJ1-2; a weak D match, TRBD1 (6 bases). This CDR3 is built from 13 residues. The germline CDR1 and CDR2 sequences are SGHTA and FQGNSA. The germline V and J ends were trimmed by 5 bases and 7 bases, with 14 bases remaining between them. CDR3 sequence (DNA): TGTGCCAGCAGCGCAGGGGTTCAGACTGGCTACACCTTC. This codes for CASSAGVQTGYTF.

The gene calls are TRBV20-1 and TRBJ1-3, with D possibly TRBD1 on 5 matching bases. This CDR3 is 14 amino acids long. Trimming shortened V by 6 bases and J by 4 bases, and 16 bases separated the two germline ends. CDR1 and CDR2 (germline): DFQATT, SNEGSKA (reference sequence). CDR3 nucleotides: TGCAGTGCCCGTGGTCAGGGCTTCGGAAACACCATATATTTT. Amino acids: CSARGQGFGNTIYF.

The chain combines TRBV6-6 with TRBJ1-1; D is undetermined. The CDR3 sequence is 15 residues long. V was clipped by 6 bases and J by 0 bases, with 14 bases between them. CDR1 MNHNY and CDR2 SVGAGI come from the germline V gene (reference sequence). The CDR3 spells CASRTDGRLNTEAFF. As DNA, the CDR3 is TGTGCCAGCAGGACCGATGGACGGCTGAACACTGAAGCTTTCTTT.

Of note for this clonotype: The junction differs from germline at one of its ends, possibly a read error. V gene TRBV19 combines with J gene TRBJ2-7; D gene uncertain. Germline V CDR1 and CDR2: LNHDA, SQIVND (reference sequence). This CDR3 is 13 amino acids long. The CDR3 nucleotides are TGTGCCAGTAGTATCCGCCTCAACTACGAACAGTACTTC. Amino acids: CASSIRLNYEQYF. The variable domain in full, completed from reference TRBV19 and TRBJ2-7, reads DGGITQSPKYLFRKEGQNVTLSCEQNLNHDAMYWYRQDPGQGLRLIYYSQIVNDFQKGDIAEGYSVSREKKESFPLTVTSAQKNPTAFYLCASSIRLNYEQYFGPGTRLTVT.

The chain links TRBV20-1 to TRBJ2-1; 8 nucleotides line up with TRBD2. Losses at the gene ends were 6 bases for V and 4 bases for J; bases not matched to a gene: 14. The CDR3 contains 16 residues. CDR1 and CDR2 (germline): DFQATT, SNEGSKA (reference sequence). The CDR3, as DNA: TGCAGTGCGACAGCATTGACGGGGGGGTTATACAATGAGCAGTTCTTC. Its protein product is CSATALTGGLYNEQFF.